The present T cell receptor (beta chain) was sequenced within a study of T cells expressing NK-cell markers. Study as a whole: HCMV seropositivity characterized most of the eight sequenced donors, and seronegativity one.

From its re-call of the 5' RACE reads, TCRdb lists each CDR3 protein once, without DNA. Across 200,000 to 300,000 distinct CDR3 sequences, the top ten clones capture around 4% of the sample. This CDR3 comprises 15 residues. Per the germline V gene, CDR1 is MNHNS and CDR2 is SASEGT. The sequenced sample consisted of blood T cells: a sorted CD56 or NKG2C T cell subset, CD4+ or CD8+ T cells, or bulk PBMC T cells (not recorded which). The chain has TRBV6-1 and TRBJ1-5; TCRdb selects TRBD1, and the lack of DNA leaves this call unchecked. This clonotype originated in a woman between 18 and 75 years old in good health. The CDR3 sequence: CASKESTGGNQPQHF.